This TCR beta chain came from a study of T-cell reconstitution after alpha-beta-depleted transplantation in children. Broader study findings: Day-60 TCRbeta diversity that was high in some patients was derived from surviving recipient T cells and thymic progenitors. Counts and diversity of T cells one year after transplant came mostly from newly produced T cells.

The V end was cut by 0 bases, the J end by 0 bases, with 9 bases between. The germline CDR1 and CDR2 sequences are SQVTM and ANQGSEA. CDR3 length: 15 residues. Using unique molecular identifiers, the investigators prepared the TCRbeta library. One entry per CDR3 protein, called by TCRdb with MiXCR from the PCR reads. Of about 500,000 distinct CDR3 sequences in the sample, roughly 10% were seen once. This clonotype has at least ten counts. What it recognizes is unknown. This receptor was identified in a female patient younger than 10 who had a stem cell transplant for aplastic anemia, so the T cells may come from the graft donor. Sequenced here: PBMCs, mostly from graft donor cells, sampled 180 days after TCRalphabeta/CD19-depleted stem cell transplant. This chain joins TRBV29-1 and TRBJ1-3; D gene uncertain. CDR3 sequence: CSVEDFGNSGNTIYF. The CDR3 DNA reads as TGCAGCGTTGAAGATTTTGGGAACTCTGGAAACACCATATATTTT.